The 9 T cell receptor beta chains below come from one sample, sequenced in a study of blood T cell repertoires in COVID-19. Measured with immunoSEQ multiplex PCR; TCRdb has only the in-frame clones, and not every one. The sample records approximately 200,000 clones, 86% being singletons. Sequenced input: peripheral blood. The source of these receptors is a woman in her 30s with active or convalescent COVID-19.

V is TRBV5-1 and J is TRBJ1-1, with 7 bases aligning to TRBD1. CDR3 length: 13 residues. In germline, CDR1 is SGHRS, CDR2 YFSETQ. Germline trimming cut 4 bases from V and 3 bases from J; bases unmatched to any gene: 3. The CDR3 region is CASSITGDTEAFF. CDR3 DNA sequence: TGCGCCAGCAGCATTACAGGGGACACTGAAGCTTTCTTT.

The chain uses TRBV13 and TRBJ2-7; 10 bases are a match to TRBD2. The CDR3 has 17 amino acids. Germline V gene lookup returns CDR1 PRHDT and CDR2 FYEKMQ (reference sequence). V shed 4 bases, J shed 0 bases, and the junction held 9 bases outside the gene matches. In DNA, the CDR3 is TGTGCCAGCAGCTCCCGGAGGAGCGGGAGGGCCTCCTACGAGCAGTACTTC. Translated: CASSSRRSGRASYEQYF.

The chain uses TRBV11-2 and TRBJ1-4; D ambiguous. Between the trimmed V and J ends, which lost 5 bases and 4 bases, there was a span of 11 bases. The CDR3 contains 14 residues. Germline V gene data show CDR1 as SGHAT and CDR2 as FQNNGV. The CDR3 here is CASSPGMGNEKLFF. CDR3 DNA sequence: TGTGCCAGCAGCCCCGGGATGGGTAATGAAAAACTGTTTTTT.

This clone was recorded only once. The chain combines TRBV21-1 with TRBJ2-7; TRBD2, as called in the table, went unchecked against the DNA. TRBV21-1 is flagged as a pseudogene. The CDR3 loop spans 19 amino acids. CDR3 nucleotides: TGTGCCAGCAGAAATTACTGGACTAGCGGAAGTCACTGGTCCTACGAGCAGTACTTC. Translation: CASRNYWTSGSHWSYEQYF.

The sample holds a few counts of this clone. CDR3 region: CASSLIAGPIQYF. CDR3 DNA sequence: TGTGCCAGCAGTTTGATAGCGGGACCCATCCAGTACTTC. The chain couples TRBV28 to TRBJ2-5; 8 bases line up with TRBD2. Trimming at V came to 3 bases and at J to 10 bases, leaving 7 bases not matched to a gene. The CDR3 runs 13 residues. Germline V lookup: CDR1 MDHEN, CDR2 SYDVKM.

A single count supports this clone. The chain links TRBV5-6 to TRBJ2-7; 16 bases are shared with TRBD2. J was trimmed by 3 bases and V by 4 bases; bases with no gene match: 7. Germline loops: CDR1 SGHDT, CDR2 YYEEEE. The CDR3 length is 17 residues. The CDR3 protein is CASSLGLAGGPRYEQYF. The CDR3 nucleotides are TGTGCCAGCAGCCTGGGACTAGCGGGAGGGCCACGCTACGAGCAGTACTTC.

To note about this clone: One end of the junction is discordant with germline, which a read error may explain. The V and J genes are TRBV5-8 and TRBJ1-1, with D possibly being TRBD1 (6 bases). CDR3 length: 14 residues. Germline V gene lookup returns CDR1 SGHTS and CDR2 YDEGEE. CDR3 region: CASRLGHSNTEAFF. In DNA, the CDR3 is TGTGCCAGCAGATTGGGACACTCGAACACTGAAGCTTTCTTT.

This clone has more than one count but fewer than ten. This sequence joins TRBV2 and TRBJ1-3; D gene unclear. Germline values: CDR1 SNHLY, CDR2 FYNNEI. The CDR3 is made up of 20 amino acids. Trimming took off 0 bases at V and 0 bases at J, with 21 bases between the two ends. CDR3 bases: TGTGCCAGCAGTGAAGCGCTTCGGGAAAGGAGGGCACCCTCTGGAAACACCATATATTTT. It translates to CASSEALRERRAPSGNTIYF.

The chain recombines TRBV2 with TRBJ1-1, with 8 bases lining up with TRBD1. The CDR3 contains 16 residues. Trimming cost V 5 bases and J 4 bases; bases outside gene matches: 12. Germline V CDR1 and CDR2: SNHLY, FYNNEI. The CDR3 nucleotides are TGTGCCAGCAGTTTATTAACCGGGACAGGAAGCACTGAAGCTTTCTTT. Translated, it gives CASSLLTGTGSTEAFF. Full variable domain (rest looked up from reference TRBV2 and TRBJ1-1): EPEVTQTPSHQVTQMGQEVILRCVPISNHLYFYWYRQILGQKVEFLVSFYNNEISEKSEIFDDQFSVERPDGSNFTLKIRSTKLEDSAMYFCASSLLTGTGSTEAFFGQGTRLTVV.